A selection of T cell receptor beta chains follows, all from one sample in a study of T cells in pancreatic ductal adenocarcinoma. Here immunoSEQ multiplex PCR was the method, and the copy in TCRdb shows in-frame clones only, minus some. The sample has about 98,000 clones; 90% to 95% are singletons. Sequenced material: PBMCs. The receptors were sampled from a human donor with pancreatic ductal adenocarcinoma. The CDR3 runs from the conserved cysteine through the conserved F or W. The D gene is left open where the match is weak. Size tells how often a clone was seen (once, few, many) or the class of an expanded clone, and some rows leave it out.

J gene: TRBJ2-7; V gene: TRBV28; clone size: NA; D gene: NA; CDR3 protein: CASSLAGADLLGF; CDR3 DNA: TGTGCCAGCAGTTTAGCCGGAGCTGACCTCCTGGGCTTC
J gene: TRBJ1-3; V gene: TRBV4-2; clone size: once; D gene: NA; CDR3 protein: CASSQDSTARFPSGNTIYF; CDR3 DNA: TGTGCCAGCAGCCAAGACTCGACAGCACGCTTCCCCTCTGGAAACACCATATATTTT
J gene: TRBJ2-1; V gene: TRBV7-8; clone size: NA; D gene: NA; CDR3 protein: CASSLAGLNEQFF; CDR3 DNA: TGTGCCAGCAGCTTAGCCGGACTCAATGAGCAGTTCTTC
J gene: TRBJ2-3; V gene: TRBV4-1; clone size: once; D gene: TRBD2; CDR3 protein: CASSQAVAGLSTDTQYF; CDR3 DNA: TGCGCCAGCAGCCAAGCGGTAGCGGGACTGAGCACAGATACGCAGTATTTT
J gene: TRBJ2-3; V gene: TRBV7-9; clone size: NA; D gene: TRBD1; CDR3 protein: CASSLTGARDTQYF; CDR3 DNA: TGTGCCAGCAGCTTAACAGGGGCGAGGGATACGCAGTATTTT
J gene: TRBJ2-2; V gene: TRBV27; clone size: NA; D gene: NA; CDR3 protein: CASSFLPGSNTGELFF; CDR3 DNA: TGTGCCAGCAGTTTTCTTCCGGGATCGAACACCGGGGAGCTGTTTTTT
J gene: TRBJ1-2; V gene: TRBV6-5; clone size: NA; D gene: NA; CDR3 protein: CASSRTGQSYGYTF; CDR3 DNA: TGTGCCAGCAGTCGAACGGGACAAAGCTATGGCTACACCTTC
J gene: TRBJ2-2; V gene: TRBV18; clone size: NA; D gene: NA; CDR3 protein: CASSPGLGGDTGELFF; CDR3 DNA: TGTGCCAGCTCTCCCGGGTTGGGAGGAGACACCGGGGAGCTGTTTTTT
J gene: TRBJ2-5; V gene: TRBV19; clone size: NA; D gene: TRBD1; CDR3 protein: CASPQTGQETQYF; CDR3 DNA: TGTGCCAGTCCCCAGACAGGGCAAGAGACCCAGTACTTC
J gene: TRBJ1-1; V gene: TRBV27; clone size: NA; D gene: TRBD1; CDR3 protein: CASSPRGMNTEAFF; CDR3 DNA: TGTGCCAGCAGCCCCAGGGGGATGAACACTGAAGCTTTCTTT
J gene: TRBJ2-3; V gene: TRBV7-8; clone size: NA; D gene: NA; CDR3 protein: CASSPRETTDTQYF; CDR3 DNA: TGTGCCAGCAGCCCCCGGGAGACCACAGATACGCAGTATTTT
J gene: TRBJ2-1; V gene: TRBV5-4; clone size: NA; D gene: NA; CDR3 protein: CASSAGYSYNEQFF; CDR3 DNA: TGTGCCAGCAGCGCAGGTTATTCCTACAATGAGCAGTTCTTC
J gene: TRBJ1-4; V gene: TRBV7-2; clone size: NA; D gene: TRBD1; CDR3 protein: CASSQRGPNEKLFF; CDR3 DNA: TGTGCCAGCAGCCAAAGGGGGCCGAATGAAAAACTGTTTTTT
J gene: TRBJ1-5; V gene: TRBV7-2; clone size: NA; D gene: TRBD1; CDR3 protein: CASSPGGAGHQPQHF; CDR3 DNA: TGTGCCAGCAGCCCAGGGGGCGCGGGTCATCAGCCCCAGCATTTT
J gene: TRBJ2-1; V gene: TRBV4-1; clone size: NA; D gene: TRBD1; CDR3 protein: CASSQRDREVAEQFF; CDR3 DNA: TGCGCCAGCAGCCAGCGGGACAGGGAGGTGGCTGAGCAGTTCTTC
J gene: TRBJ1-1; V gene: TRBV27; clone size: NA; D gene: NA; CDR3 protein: CASKWDLNTEAFF; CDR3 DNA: TGTGCCAGCAAATGGGACTTGAACACTGAAGCTTTCTTT
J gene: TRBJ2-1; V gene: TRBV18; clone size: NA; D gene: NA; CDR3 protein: CASSPTSSYNEQFF; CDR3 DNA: TGTGCCAGCTCACCAACCAGCTCCTACAATGAGCAGTTCTTC
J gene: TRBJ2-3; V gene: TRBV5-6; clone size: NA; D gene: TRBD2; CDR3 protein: CASSLLASGWLDTQYF; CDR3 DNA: TGTGCCAGCAGCTTGTTGGCTAGCGGGTGGTTGGATACGCAGTATTTT
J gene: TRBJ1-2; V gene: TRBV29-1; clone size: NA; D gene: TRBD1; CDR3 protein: CSVELWGQNSNYGYTF; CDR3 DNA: TGCAGCGTTGAACTTTGGGGACAGAACTCTAACTATGGCTACACCTTC
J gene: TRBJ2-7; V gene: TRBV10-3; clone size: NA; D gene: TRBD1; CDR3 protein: CAANRGGNEQYF; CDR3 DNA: TGTGCCGCAAACAGGGGCGGAAACGAGCAGTACTTC
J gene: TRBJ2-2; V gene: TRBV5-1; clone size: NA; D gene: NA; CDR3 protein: CASSHFLTGELFF; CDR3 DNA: TGCGCCAGCAGCCACTTCCTCACCGGGGAGCTGTTTTTT
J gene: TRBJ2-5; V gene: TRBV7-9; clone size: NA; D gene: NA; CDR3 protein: CASSLQALQETQYF; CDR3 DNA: TGTGCCAGCAGCTTACAAGCGCTCCAAGAGACCCAGTACTTC
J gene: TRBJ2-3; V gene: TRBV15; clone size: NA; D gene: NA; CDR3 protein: CATSRETGLGTDTQYF; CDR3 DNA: TGTGCCACCAGCAGAGAGACGGGACTTGGCACAGATACGCAGTATTTT
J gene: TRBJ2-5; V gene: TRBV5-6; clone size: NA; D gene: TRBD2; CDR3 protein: CASSSKYGTSGGARETQYF; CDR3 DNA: TGTGCCAGCAGCTCGAAATACGGGACTAGCGGGGGGGCCAGGGAGACCCAGTACTTC
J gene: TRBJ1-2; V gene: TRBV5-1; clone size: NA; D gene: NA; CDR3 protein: CAKTGTQINYGYTF; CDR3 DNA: TGCGCCAAAACCGGGACTCAAATTAACTATGGCTACACCTTC
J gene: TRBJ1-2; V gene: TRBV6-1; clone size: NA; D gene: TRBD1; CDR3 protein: CASSETGPNYGYTF; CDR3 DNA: TGTGCCAGCAGTGAGACAGGGCCCAACTATGGCTACACCTTC
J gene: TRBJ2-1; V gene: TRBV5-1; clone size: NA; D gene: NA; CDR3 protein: CASSLGSPYNEQFF; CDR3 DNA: TGCGCCAGCAGCTTGGGGAGCCCCTACAATGAGCAGTTCTTC